This paragraph covers one T cell receptor (beta chain) sequence. The antigen is unknown. Reasons for excluding patients were uncontrolled infection, other autoimmune disease, pregnancy or lactation. The germline V gene has CDR1 GTSNPN and CDR2 SVGIG (reference sequence). With 1 base clipped from V and 5 bases from J, the junction kept 11 bases outside the gene matches. There are 16 residues in the CDR3. These data are taken from a study of T cells in Graves' hyperthyroidism and ophthalmopathy. The study's findings and limits: Most clonotypes that expanded in the thyroid above 0.001 also showed up in blood. A 13 V-J model separated ophthalmopathy from stable hyperthyroidism.

TCR beta CDR3 region amplification was performed from RNA transcripts. The HTBI primer set drove a first-round RT-PCR of the TCR CDR3. MiXCR was run by TCRdb on the multiplex PCR reads, yielding one entry per CDR3 protein. Counted here are approximately 610,000 distinct CDR3 sequences, roughly 14% occurring once; the ten biggest clones make up approximately 4.2%. This receptor was obtained from a woman between 35 and 50 years old with Graves' ophthalmopathy. The rearrangement joins TRBV30 to TRBJ1-1, with 9 bases lining up with TRBD1. The sample was blood. The CDR3 DNA sequence: TGTGCCTGGAGTGCACGTCCGGGACAGGGTTGGACTGAAGCTTTCTTT. It encodes CAWSARPGQGWTEAFF.